Shown below are 9 T cell receptor beta chains from a single sample sequenced in a study of identical twins. TCRdb used MiXCR to reprocess the 5' RACE reads, holding one entry per CDR3 protein. The sample lists hundreds of thousands of distinct CDR3 sequences; roughly 10% were seen once. This sample was shared with a second study, whose subject was yellow fever vaccine responses in identical twins.

Sequences were obtained from CD8+ T cells sorted from blood. The origin of the receptors is a woman aged 18-29 years in good health.

The V call is TRBV28, the J call TRBJ2-2; 7 positions agree with TRBD1. The V gene's germline CDR1 is MDHEN and CDR2 SYDVKM. The CDR3 contains 16 residues. Trimming took 5 bases from V and 3 from J; bases not matched to a gene: 9. CDR3 in DNA: TGTGCCAGCAGTCCCTCTCCGGGACAGCACACCGGGGAGCTGTTTTTT. Translation gives CASSPSPGQHTGELFF.

The genes are TRBV9 and TRBJ2-7; D is ambiguous. Looked up from germline, CDR1 is SGDLS and CDR2 is YYNGEE. The CDR3 runs 15 residues. Trimming stripped 1 base from V and 2 bases from J, with 13 bases between. The CDR3, as DNA: TGTGCCAGCAGCGTAAGTGTGGGTAACACCTACGAGCAGTACTTC. Residues: CASSVSVGNTYEQYF.

J is TRBJ1-6 and V is TRBV28; tentative D call: TRBD1 (5 bases). Deletions cut 2 bases from V and 10 bases from J, with 21 bases between. Germline CDR1 and CDR2: MDHEN and SYDVKM. The CDR3 is 17 amino acids. CDR3 sequence: CASSLGFSGRRESPLHF. As DNA, the CDR3 is TGTGCCAGCAGTTTAGGTTTTTCGGGGCGAAGGGAATCACCCCTCCACTTT. The full variable domain, with the rest looked up from reference TRBV28 and TRBJ1-6, is DVKVTQSSRYLVKRTGEKVFLECVQDMDHENMFWYRQDPGLGLRLIYFSYDVKMKEKGDIPEGYSVSREKKERFSLILESASTNQTSMYLCASSLGFSGRRESPLHFGNGTRLTVT.

This clonotype was counted only a few times. This rearrangement joins TRBV30 to TRBJ2-7; D gene ambiguous. V lost 0 bases, J lost 5 bases, and 11 bases lay in between. The length of the CDR3 is 13 residues. Germline V gene sequence: CDR1 GTSNPN, CDR2 SVGIG (reference sequence). CDR3 amino acids: CAWSVNAMDEQYF. DNA for the CDR3: TGTGCCTGGAGTGTAAACGCGATGGACGAGCAGTACTTC.

The chain carries TRBV11-2 and TRBJ2-5, with 9 bases matching TRBD1. V lost 3 bases to trimming and J lost 1 base; unmatched junction nucleotides: 12. The CDR3 consists of 18 residues. CDR1 SGHAT and CDR2 FQNNGV come from the germline V gene. CDR3 nucleotides: TGTGCCAGCAGCTTCCCTGCTCGGGACAGGGACATCCAAGAGACCCAGTACTTC. Protein: CASSFPARDRDIQETQYF.

This clonotype has at least ten counts. This rearrangement joins TRBV11-2 to TRBJ2-7; 9 positions agree with TRBD2. The CDR3 is 15 residues long. V lost 0 bases and J lost 3; bases outside the gene matches: 3. Per the germline V gene, CDR1 is SGHAT and CDR2 is FQNNGV. The CDR3 DNA sequence: TGTGCCAGCAGCTTAGATAGACTAGCGGACTACGAGCAGTACTTC. This sequence encodes CASSLDRLADYEQYF.

This chain links TRBV7-9 with TRBJ2-1, with unresolved D. CDR1 is SEHNR and CDR2 is FQNEAQ in the germline V gene (reference sequence). Trimming took 1 base from V and 14 from J, leaving 15 bases between them. The CDR3 is 13 residues long. CDR3 coding DNA: TGTGCCAGCAGCTTAGTTGGACGTTATTCAGAGTTCTTC. This codes for CASSLVGRYSEFF.

This clonotype was found many times. The chain employs TRBV10-3 and TRBJ2-5; the D gene could be TRBD1 or TRBD2 (6 bases each). Germline assignment: CDR1 ENHRY and CDR2 SYGVKD. The CDR3 spans 15 residues. Trimming took off 0 bases at V and 5 bases at J, with 13 bases between the two ends. CDR3 sequence: CAISESPGGMETQYF. The CDR3 DNA reads as TGTGCCATCAGTGAGTCGCCCGGGGGCATGGAGACCCAGTACTTC.

In regard to this clonotype: This sequence may be a read error, since a much larger clone differs from it by one base. The chain links TRBV7-9 to TRBJ2-1, with 11 bases aligning to TRBD2. The CDR3 consists of 17 residues. The ends lost 6 bases at V and 4 bases at J; junction bases unmatched: 11. Germline CDR1 SEHNR, CDR2 FQNEAQ (reference sequence). CDR3 amino acids: CASRIFWGTSGYNEQFF. CDR3 nucleotides: TGTGCCAGCAGGATCTTTTGGGGGACTAGCGGATACAATGAGCAGTTCTTC.